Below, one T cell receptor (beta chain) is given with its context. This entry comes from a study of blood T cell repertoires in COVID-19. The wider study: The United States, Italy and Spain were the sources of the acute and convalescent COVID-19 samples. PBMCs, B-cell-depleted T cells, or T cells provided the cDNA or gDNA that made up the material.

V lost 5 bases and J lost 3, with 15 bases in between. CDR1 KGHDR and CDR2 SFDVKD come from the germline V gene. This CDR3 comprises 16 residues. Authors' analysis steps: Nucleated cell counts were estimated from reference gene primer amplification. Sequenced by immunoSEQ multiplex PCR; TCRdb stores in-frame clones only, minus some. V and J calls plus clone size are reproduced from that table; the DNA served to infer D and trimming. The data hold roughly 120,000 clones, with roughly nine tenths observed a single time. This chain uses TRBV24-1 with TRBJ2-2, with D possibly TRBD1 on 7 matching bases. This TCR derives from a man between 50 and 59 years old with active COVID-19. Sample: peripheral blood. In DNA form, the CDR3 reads TGTGCCACCAGTGGACACAGGGGAGGTGACACCGGGGAGCTGTTTTTT. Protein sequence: CATSGHRGGDTGELFF.